The T cell receptor (beta chain) described here comes from a study of neoadjuvant anti-PD-1 for oral cavity cancer. Germline CDR1 is MGHRA and CDR2 is YSYEKL. Trimming shortened V by 5 bases and J by 0 bases, and 16 bases separated the two germline ends. This CDR3 is built from 16 residues. Time point in this sample: after neoadjuvant nivolumab, at surgical resection. Some clones are missing from TCRdb's copy, which holds only in-frame ones; the method was immunoSEQ multiplex PCR. The table lists 72,000 or so clones, approximately 87% of them singletons. The sequencing here drew on PBMCs, taken after nivolumab (anti-PD-1) treatment. The rearrangement uses TRBV4-1 and TRBJ1-2; D unclear. The TCR originated in a person between 40 and 80 years old with oral cavity squamous cell carcinoma. In DNA form, the CDR3 reads TGCGCCAGCAGCGAGGCCCGGATCTTAGCTAACTATGGCTACACCTTC. Translating gives CASSEARILANYGYTF.